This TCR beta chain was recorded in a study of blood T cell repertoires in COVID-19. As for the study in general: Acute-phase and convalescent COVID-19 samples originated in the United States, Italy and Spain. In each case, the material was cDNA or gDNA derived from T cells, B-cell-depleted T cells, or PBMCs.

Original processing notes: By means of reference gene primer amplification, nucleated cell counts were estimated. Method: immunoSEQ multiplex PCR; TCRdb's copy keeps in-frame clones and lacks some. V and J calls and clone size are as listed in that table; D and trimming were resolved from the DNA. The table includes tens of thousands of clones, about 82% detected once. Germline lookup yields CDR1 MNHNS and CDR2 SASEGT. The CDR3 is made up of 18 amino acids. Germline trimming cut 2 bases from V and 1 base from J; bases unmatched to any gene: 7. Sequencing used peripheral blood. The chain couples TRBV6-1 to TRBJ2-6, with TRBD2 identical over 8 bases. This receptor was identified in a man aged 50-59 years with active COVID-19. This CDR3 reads CASSETGTSFSGANVLTF. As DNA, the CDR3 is TGTGCCAGCAGTGAAACCGGGACTAGTTTTTCTGGGGCCAACGTCCTGACTTTC.